The T cell receptor beta chain described here comes from a study of post-analysis software for immune sequencing data (dated by TCRdb to the mid-2010s). Broadly, across the study: The recorded disease courses included relapsing-remitting, secondary progressive and progressive-relapsing multiple sclerosis, and some patients had no subtype annotation. A subset of samples was prepared in parallel using single-end sample barcoding, then pooled and co-amplified after Illumina adapter ligation. The patient repertoires were set against about eleven previously published healthy control repertoires from donors whose ages ranged from roughly 6 to 26 years. The research as a whole found: The multiple sclerosis patient group was slightly younger than the control group. Direct clustering with F measure revealed strong co-clustering of samples prepared in the same batch, which led to a batch-effect correction. Patients showed significantly higher frequencies than controls for roughly five TRBV segments, among them TRBV5-6, TRBV5-1 and TRBV20-1. Significantly lower normalized Chao1 diversity was found in multiple sclerosis patients than in controls, suggesting substantial peripheral T-cell clonal expansion.

The CDR3 starts with the cysteine, ends with the phenylalanine, and has 15 residues. The CDR3 DNA has 45 bases and is translated from base 1. Cut back by 0 bases and 4 bases, the V and J ends lie 11 bases apart. Reading the germline V gene gives CDR1 SGHRS and CDR2 YFSETQ. Libraries were constructed by PCR. Sequencing took place on an Illumina HiSeq 2500. To reduce PCR and sequencing biases, unique molecular identifiers were built into the TCR beta cDNA libraries. Approximately 500,000 cDNA molecules were obtained per 1 to 10 million input T cells, so each molecule approximated one T cell. Patient libraries were prepared and sequenced with the same protocol used for the earlier healthy control dataset. Samples belonging to the same batch were prepared together, multiplexed and sequenced on a shared HiSeq lane. In the original analysis: Raw barcoded reads were processed with MIGEC, discarding single-read molecular identifier groups before consensus assembly and CDR3 extraction. VDJtools was used for post-analysis of the clonotype tables, and diversity was normalized by down-sampling every dataset to the size of the smallest sample. In repertoire overlap clustering, CDR3 amino acid sequences, but not nucleotide sequences, were matched to correct batch-related cross-sample contamination. TCRdb's own reprocessing of the public reads used fastp at Q25 and MiXCR and kept productive beta chains. Identical CDR3 proteins give one entry, which carries the most common genes and DNA. None of the V and J calls come from the authors' own analysis; TCRdb made them. The sample yields some 190,000 distinct CDR3 sequences; 29% were counted once. The ten biggest clones cover 3% to 4% of the sample.

The sample holds many counts of this clonotype. This receptor's antigen is unknown. No base quality information exists; no much larger clone differs at one position. TCR beta repertoires were profiled from peripheral blood of roughly 13 young patients with multiple sclerosis to demonstrate the VDJtools post-analysis software. The patients with multiple sclerosis were children and adolescents between roughly 6 and 15 years of age. This TCR was sampled from a girl aged 2 to 17 with multiple sclerosis. The sample was blood. The V gene is TRBV5-1 and the J gene is TRBJ2-1; the D gene may be TRBD1 or TRBD2, since each aligns over 6 bases. The nucleotide sequence is TGCGCCAGCAGCTTGGAGGGGGGAGTATACAATGAGCAGTTCTTC. Translated, this is CASSLEGGVYNEQFF.